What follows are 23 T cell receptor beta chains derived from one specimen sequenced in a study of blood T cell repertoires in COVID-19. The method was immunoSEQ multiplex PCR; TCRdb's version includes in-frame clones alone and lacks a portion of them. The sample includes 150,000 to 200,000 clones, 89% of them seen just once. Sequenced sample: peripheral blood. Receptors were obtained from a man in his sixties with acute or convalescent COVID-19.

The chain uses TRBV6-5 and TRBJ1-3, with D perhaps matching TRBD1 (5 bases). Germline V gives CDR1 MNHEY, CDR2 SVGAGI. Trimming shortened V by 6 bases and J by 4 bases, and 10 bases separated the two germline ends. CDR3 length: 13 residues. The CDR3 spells CASRPGYGNTIYF. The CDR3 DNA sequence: TGTGCCAGCAGGCCAGGGTACGGAAACACCATATATTTT.

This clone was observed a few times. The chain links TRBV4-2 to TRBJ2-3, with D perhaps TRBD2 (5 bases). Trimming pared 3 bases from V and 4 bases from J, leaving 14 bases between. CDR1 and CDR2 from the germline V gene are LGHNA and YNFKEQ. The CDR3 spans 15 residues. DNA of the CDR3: TGTGCCAGCAGCCAGTTCGGGGTGGAATCAGATACGCAGTATTTT. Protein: CASSQFGVESDTQYF.

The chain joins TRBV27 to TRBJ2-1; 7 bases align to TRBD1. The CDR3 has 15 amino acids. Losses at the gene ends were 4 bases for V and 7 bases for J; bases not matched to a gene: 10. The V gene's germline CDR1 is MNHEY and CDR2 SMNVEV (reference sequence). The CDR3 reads CASSSDRVFKNEQFF. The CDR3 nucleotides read TGTGCCAGCAGTTCTGACAGGGTATTCAAAAATGAGCAGTTCTTC.

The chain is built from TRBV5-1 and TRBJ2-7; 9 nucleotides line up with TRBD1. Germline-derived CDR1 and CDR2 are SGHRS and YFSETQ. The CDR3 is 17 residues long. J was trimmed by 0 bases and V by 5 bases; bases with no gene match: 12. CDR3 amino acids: CASSSGTGLAASYEQYF. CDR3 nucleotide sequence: TGCGCCAGCAGTTCCGGGACAGGGTTGGCCGCCTCCTACGAGCAGTACTTC.

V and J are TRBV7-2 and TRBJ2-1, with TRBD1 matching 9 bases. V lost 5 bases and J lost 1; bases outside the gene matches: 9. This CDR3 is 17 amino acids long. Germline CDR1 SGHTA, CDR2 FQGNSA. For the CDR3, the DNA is TGTGCCAGCAGCCTTGCACAGGGGGCGCGGTCCTACAATGAGCAGTTCTTC. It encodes CASSLAQGARSYNEQFF.

The CDR3 loop is CASSFPLAGRTDTQYF. In DNA form, the CDR3 reads TGTGCCAGCAGCTTTCCTCTAGCGGGAAGGACAGATACGCAGTATTTT. The chain couples TRBV7-9 to TRBJ2-3, with 9 bases aligning to TRBD2. The germline CDR1 and CDR2 sequences are SEHNR and FQNEAQ (reference sequence). J was trimmed by 3 bases and V by 3 bases; bases with no gene match: 7. The CDR3 loop spans 16 amino acids.

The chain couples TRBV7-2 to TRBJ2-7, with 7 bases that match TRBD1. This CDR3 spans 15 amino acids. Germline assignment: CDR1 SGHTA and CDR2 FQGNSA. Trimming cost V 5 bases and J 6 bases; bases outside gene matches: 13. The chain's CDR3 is CASSVTGMGGFEQYF. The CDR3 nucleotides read TGTGCCAGCAGCGTGACAGGGATGGGTGGCTTCGAGCAGTACTTC.

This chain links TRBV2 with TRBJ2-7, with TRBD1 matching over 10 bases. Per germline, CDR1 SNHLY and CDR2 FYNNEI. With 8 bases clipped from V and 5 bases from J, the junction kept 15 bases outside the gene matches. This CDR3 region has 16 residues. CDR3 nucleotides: TGTGCCAGCTCGATTCGCCCGGGACAGGGGACGCACGAGCAGTACTTC. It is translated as CASSIRPGQGTHEQYF.

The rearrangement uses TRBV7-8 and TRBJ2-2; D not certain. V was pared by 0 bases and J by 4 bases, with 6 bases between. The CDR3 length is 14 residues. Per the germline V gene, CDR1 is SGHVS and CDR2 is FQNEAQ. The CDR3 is CASSLAYGTGELFF. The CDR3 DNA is TGTGCCAGCAGCTTAGCCTATGGCACCGGGGAGCTGTTTTTT.

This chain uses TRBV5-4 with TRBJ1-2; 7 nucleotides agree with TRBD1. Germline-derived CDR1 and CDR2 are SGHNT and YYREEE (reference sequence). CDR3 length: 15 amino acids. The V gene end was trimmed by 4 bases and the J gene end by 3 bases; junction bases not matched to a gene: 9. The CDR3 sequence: CASSPGTANYYGYTF. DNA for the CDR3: TGTGCCAGCAGCCCTGGGACAGCCAATTACTATGGCTACACCTTC. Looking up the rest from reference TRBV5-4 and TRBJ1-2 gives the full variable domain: ETGVTQSPTHLIKTRGQQVTLRCSSQSGHNTVSWYQQALGQGPQFIFQYYREEENGRGNFPPRFSGLQFPNYSSELNVNALELDDSALYLCASSPGTANYYGYTFGSGTRLTVV.

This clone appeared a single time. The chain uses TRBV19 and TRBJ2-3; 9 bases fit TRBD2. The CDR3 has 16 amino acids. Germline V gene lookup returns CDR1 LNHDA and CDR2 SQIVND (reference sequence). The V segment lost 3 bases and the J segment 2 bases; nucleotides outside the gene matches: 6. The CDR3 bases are TGTGCCAGTAGTATTTTAGCGGGGGCGCCCACAGATACGCAGTATTTT. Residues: CASSILAGAPTDTQYF.

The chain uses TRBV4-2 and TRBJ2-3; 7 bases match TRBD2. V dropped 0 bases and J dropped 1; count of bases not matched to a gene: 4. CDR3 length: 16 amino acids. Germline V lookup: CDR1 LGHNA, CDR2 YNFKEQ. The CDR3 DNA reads TGTGCCAGCAGCCAAGAACGAAGCGGGGGCACAGATACGCAGTATTTT. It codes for CASSQERSGGTDTQYF.

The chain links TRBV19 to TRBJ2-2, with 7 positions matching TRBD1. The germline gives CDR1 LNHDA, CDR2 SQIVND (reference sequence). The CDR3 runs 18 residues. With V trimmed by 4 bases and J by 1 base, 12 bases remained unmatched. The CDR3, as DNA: TGTGCCAGTAGTACCCCTAGGACAGGAAGAAGGAACACCGGGGAGCTGTTTTTT. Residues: CASSTPRTGRRNTGELFF.

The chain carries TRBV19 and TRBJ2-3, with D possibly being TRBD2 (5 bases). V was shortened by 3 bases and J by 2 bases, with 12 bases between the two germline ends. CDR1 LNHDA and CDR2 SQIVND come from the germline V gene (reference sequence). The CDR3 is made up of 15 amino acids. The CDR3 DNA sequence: TGTGCCAGTAGTATCCGGGGTTTTTACACAGATACGCAGTATTTT. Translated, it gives CASSIRGFYTDTQYF.

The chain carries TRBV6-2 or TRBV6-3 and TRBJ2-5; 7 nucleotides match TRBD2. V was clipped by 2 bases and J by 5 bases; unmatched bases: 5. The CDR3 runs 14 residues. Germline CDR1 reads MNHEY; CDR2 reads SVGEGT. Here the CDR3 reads CASSYAGVRETQYF. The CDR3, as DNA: TGTGCCAGCAGTTACGCGGGGGTGCGGGAGACCCAGTACTTC.

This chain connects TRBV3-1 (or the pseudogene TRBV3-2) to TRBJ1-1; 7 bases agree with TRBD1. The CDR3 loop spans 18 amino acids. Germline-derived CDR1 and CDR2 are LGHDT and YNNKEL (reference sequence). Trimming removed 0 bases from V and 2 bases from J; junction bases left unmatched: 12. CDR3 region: CASSQDRTGLMGNTEAFF. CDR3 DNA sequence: TGTGCCAGCAGCCAAGATAGGACAGGCCTCATGGGAAACACTGAAGCTTTCTTT.

CDR3 residues: CASSLASGGGADTQYF. As DNA, the CDR3 is TGTGCCAGCAGCTTGGCGTCAGGGGGCGGGGCAGATACGCAGTATTTT. This chain joins TRBV5-5 and TRBJ2-3, with 8 bases aligning to TRBD1. This CDR3 is 16 amino acids long. Trimming cost V 0 bases and J 4 bases; bases outside gene matches: 7. Germline lookup yields CDR1 SGHKS and CDR2 YYEKEE (reference sequence).

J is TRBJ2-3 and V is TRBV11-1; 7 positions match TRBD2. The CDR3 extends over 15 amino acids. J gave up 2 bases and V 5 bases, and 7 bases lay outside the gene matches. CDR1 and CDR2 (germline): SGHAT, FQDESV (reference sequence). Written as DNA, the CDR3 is TGTGCCAGCAGCCCGGCGGGGGTAGTCACAGATACGCAGTATTTT. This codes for CASSPAGVVTDTQYF. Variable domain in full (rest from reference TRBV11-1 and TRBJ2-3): EAEVAQSPRYKITEKSQAVAFWCDPISGHATLYWYRQILGQGPELLVQFQDESVVDDSQLPKDRFSAERLKGVDSTLKIQPAELGDSAMYLCASSPAGVVTDTQYFGPGTRLTVL.

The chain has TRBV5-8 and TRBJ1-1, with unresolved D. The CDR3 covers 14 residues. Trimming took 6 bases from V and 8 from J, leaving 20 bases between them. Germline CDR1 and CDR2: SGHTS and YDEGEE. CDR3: CASTPWEQRREAFF. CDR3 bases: TGTGCCAGCACCCCCTGGGAGCAACGGAGGGAAGCTTTCTTT.

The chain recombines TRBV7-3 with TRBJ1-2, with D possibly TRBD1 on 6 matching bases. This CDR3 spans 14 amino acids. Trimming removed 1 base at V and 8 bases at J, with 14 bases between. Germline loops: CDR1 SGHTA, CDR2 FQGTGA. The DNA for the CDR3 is TGTGCCAGCAGCTTAAATGGGGGCGCCGGAGGCTACACCTTC. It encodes CASSLNGGAGGYTF. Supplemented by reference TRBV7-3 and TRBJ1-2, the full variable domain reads GAGVSQTPSNKVTEKGKYVELRCDPISGHTALYWYRQSLGQGPEFLIYFQGTGAADDSGLPNDRFFAVRPEGSVSTLKIQRTERGDSAVYLCASSLNGGAGGYTFGSGTRLTVV.

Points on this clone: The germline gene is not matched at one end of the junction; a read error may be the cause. The CDR3 DNA reads TGTGCCTGGAGTCTTTCCTCCAATGAGCAGTTCTTC. Translation gives CAWSLSSNEQFF. The V and J genes are TRBV30 and TRBJ2-1; no definite D call. CDR3 size: 12 residues. CDR1 is GTSNPN and CDR2 is SVGIG in the germline V gene (reference sequence).

This chain's CDR3 is CASSWTGRDGYTF. The CDR3 coding sequence is TGTGCCAGCAGCTGGACAGGGAGAGATGGCTACACCTTC. This chain uses TRBV5-8 with TRBJ1-2; 8 bases fit TRBD1. The CDR3 spans 13 residues. Trimming at V came to 3 bases and at J to 6 bases, leaving 4 bases not matched to a gene. CDR1 is SGHTS and CDR2 is YDEGEE in the germline V gene.

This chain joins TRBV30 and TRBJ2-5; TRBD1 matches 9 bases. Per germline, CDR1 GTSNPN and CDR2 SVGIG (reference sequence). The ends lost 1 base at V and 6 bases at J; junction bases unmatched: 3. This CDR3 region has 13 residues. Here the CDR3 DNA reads TGTGCCTGGAGTGGGGACAGGGCCCAGACCCAGTACTTC. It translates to CAWSGDRAQTQYF.